The clone carrying this T cell receptor beta chain showed up just a few times. This specimen comes from a study of early T cells in non-severe SARS-CoV-2 infection. Study information: Unsorted whole-blood RNA was sequenced in bulk, leaving chains unpaired.

Germline V gene lookup returns CDR1 KGHDR and CDR2 SFDVKD. Trimming shortened V by 4 bases and J by 4 bases, and 16 bases separated the two germline ends. This CDR3 spans 15 amino acids. TCRdb re-called the 5' RACE reads with MiXCR, one entry per CDR3 protein. The sample includes around 62,000 distinct CDR3 sequences, roughly 12% of them seen just once. Sequencing was done on a sample of whole blood. V gene TRBV24-1 combines with J gene TRBJ2-7; D is ambiguous. This clonotype was sampled from an adult who was a healthcare worker with PCR-confirmed SARS-CoV-2 infection or an uninfected control (not recorded which). CDR3 bases: TGTGCCACCAGTGACCCACGGGCCTCCGATTACGAGCAGTACTTC. Translating gives CATSDPRASDYEQYF.